This T cell receptor beta chain was captured in a study of T cells in localized non-small cell lung cancer. Study results and caveats: Among the top 100 tumor clones, a median approximately 62 appeared in adjacent lung. Higher adjacent-lung clonality was associated with shorter survival. In uninvolved adjacent lung, T cell clonality reached its highest value, exceeding tumor.

The protocol was immunoSEQ multiplex PCR, while the TCRdb copy is restricted to in-frame clones and leaves out a portion. This table has tens of thousands of clones, 75% to 85% appearing once. Comments on this clone: Antigen specificity is unknown.

This CDR3 comprises 15 residues. V dropped 2 bases and J dropped 2 bases, with 13 bases sitting between them. The germline CDR1 and CDR2 sequences are GTSNPN and SVGIG (reference sequence). The sequence was obtained from a female donor over 55 with stage I lung adenocarcinoma. The chain recombines TRBV30 with TRBJ1-3, with D possibly being TRBD1 (5 bases). Here the sequenced sample was peripheral blood, taken before any cancer treatment. The CDR3 region is CAWSMGDRAGNTIYF. The CDR3, as DNA: TGTGCCTGGAGTATGGGGGATCGGGCTGGAAACACCATATATTTT. The full variable domain, completed using reference TRBV30 and TRBJ1-3, is SQTIHQWPATLVQPVGSPLSLECTVEGTSNPNLYWYRQAAGRGLQLLFYSVGIGQISSEVPQNLSASRPQDRQFILSSKKLLLSDSGFYLCAWSMGDRAGNTIYFGEGSWLTVV.